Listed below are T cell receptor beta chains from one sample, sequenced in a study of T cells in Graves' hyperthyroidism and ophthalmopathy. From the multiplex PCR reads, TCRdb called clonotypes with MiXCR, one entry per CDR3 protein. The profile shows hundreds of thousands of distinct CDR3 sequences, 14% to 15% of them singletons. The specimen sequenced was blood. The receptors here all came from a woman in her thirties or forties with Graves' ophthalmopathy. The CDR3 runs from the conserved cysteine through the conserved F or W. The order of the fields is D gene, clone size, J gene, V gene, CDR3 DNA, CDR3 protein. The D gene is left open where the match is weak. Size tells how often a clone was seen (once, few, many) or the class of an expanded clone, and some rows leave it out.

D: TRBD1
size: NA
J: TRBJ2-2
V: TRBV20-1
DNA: TGCAGTGCTAGAGATCGTCTCAGGGGGATCGGGGAGCTGTTTTTT
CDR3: CSARDRLRGIGELFF

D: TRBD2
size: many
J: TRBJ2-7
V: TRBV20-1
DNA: TGCAGTGCTACCTGGACTAGCGGGTCCGCCGAGCAGTACTTC
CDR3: CSATWTSGSAEQYF

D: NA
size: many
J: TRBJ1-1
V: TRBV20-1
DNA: TGCAGTGCCGAAGCGGGACCGGCTTTTGTCACTGAAGCTTTCTTT
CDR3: CSAEAGPAFVTEAFF

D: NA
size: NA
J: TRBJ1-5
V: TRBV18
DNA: TGTGCCAGCTCACCTTCCCGGGACTCACGGCCGGGCAATCAGCCCCAGCATTTT
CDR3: CASSPSRDSRPGNQPQHF

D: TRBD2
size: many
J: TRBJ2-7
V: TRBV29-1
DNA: TGCAGCGTTCGGGCGGGGACTAGCGGGACCTACGAGCAGTACTTC
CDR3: CSVRAGTSGTYEQYF

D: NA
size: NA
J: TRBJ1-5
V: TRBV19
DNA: TGTGCCAGTAGTATCCTCAGTAGCAATCAGCCCCAGCATTTT
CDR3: CASSILSSNQPQHF

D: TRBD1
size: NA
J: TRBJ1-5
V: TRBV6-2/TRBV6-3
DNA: TGTGCCACCGCGGAGGACAGGGGATGGGGTCAGCCCCAGCATTTT
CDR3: CATAEDRGWGQPQHF

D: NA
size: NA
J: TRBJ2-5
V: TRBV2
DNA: TGTGCCAGCAGTGAACTAGCGCCTGCGGGGGAGACCCAGTACTTC
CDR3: CASSELAPAGETQYF

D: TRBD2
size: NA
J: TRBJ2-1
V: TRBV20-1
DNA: TGCAGTGCTATCCTTAGCGGGGGGAAAAATTCTTACAATGAGCAGTTCTTC
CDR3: CSAILSGGKNSYNEQFF

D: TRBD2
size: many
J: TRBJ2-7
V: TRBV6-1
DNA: TGTGCCAGCAGTGGGACTAGCGGGAGGTTAAGGAACGAGCAGTACTTC
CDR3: CASSGTSGRLRNEQYF

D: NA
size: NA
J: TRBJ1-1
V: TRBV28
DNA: TGTGCCAGCAGAACACCTTCCGGGGGAACTAAAGCTTTCTTT
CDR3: CASRTPSGGTKAFF

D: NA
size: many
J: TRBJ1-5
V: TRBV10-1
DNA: TGCGCCAGCAGTGAGTATCAGCCCCAGCATTTT
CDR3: CASSEYQPQHF

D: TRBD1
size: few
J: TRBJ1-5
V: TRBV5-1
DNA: TGCGCCAGCAGCACGACAGGGGTAGGTCAGCCCCAGCATTTT
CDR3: CASSTTGVGQPQHF

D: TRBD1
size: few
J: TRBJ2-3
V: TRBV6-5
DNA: TGTGCCAGCAGTTCCTACCGGGACAGGGTGGCAGATACGCAGTATTTT
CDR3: CASSSYRDRVADTQYF

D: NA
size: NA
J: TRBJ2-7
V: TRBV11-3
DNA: TGTGCCAGCAGGGACTCGACCTGCTACGAGCAGTACTTC
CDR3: CASRDSTCYEQYF

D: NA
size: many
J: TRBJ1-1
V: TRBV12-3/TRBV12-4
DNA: TGTGCCACCCAACGGGGGCAGAACACTGAAGCTTTCTTT
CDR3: CATQRGQNTEAFF

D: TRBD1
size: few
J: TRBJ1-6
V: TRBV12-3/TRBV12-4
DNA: TGTGCCAGCAACCTCTCGGGACAGGGGCATTCACCCCTCCACTTT
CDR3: CASNLSGQGHSPLHF